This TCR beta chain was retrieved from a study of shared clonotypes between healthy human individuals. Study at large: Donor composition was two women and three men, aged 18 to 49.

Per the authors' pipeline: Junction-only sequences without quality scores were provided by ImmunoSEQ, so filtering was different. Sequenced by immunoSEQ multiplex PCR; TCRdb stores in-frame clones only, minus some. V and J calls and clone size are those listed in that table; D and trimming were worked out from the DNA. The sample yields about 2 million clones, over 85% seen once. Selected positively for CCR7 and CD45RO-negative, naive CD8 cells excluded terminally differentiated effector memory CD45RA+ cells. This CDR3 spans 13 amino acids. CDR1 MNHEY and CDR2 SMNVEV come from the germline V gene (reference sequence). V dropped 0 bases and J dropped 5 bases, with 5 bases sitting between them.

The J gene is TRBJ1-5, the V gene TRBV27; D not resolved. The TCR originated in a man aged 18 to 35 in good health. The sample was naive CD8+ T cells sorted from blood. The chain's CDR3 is CASSLSMYQPQHF. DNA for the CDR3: TGTGCCAGCAGTTTATCGATGTATCAGCCCCAGCATTTT.